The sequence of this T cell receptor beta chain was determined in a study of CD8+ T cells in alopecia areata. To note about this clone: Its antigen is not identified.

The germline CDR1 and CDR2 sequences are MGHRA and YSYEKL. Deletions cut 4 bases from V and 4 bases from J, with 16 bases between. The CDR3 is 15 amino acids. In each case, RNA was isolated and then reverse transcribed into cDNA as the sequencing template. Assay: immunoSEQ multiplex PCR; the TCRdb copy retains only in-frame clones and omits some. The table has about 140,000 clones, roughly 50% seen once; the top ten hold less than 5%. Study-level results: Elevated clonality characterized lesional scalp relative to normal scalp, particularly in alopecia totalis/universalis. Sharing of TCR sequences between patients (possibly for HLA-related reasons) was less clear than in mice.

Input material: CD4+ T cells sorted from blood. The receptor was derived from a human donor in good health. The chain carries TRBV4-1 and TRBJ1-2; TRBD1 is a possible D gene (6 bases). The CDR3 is CASSLGQTGAYGYTF. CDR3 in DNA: TGCGCCAGCAGCCTCGGACAGACCGGGGCCTATGGCTACACCTTC.